These 5 T cell receptor beta chains originate from one sample sequenced in a study of T cell clones after liver transplantation. Assay: immunoSEQ multiplex PCR; the TCRdb copy retains only in-frame clones and omits some. The sample consists of approximately 7,300 clones, about four fifths of them appearing once. The material sequenced was CD8+ T cells from blood, taken before liver transplant. These receptors were obtained from a human donor who received a liver transplant.

This chain connects TRBV7-6 to TRBJ2-2, with 11 bases identical to TRBD2. CDR1 and CDR2 (germline): SGHVS, FNYEAQ. The junction had 9 bases not matched to a gene; V was cut back by 2 bases and J by 1 base. CDR3 length: 19 residues. The CDR3 DNA reads TGTGCCAGCAGCTTACCACCCAGGACTAGCGGGCAGAACACCGGGGAGCTGTTTTTT. Encoded protein: CASSLPPRTSGQNTGELFF.

This chain links TRBV30 with TRBJ2-7; D gene ambiguous. The CDR3 is made up of 13 amino acids. Germline loops: CDR1 GTSNPN, CDR2 SVGIG (reference sequence). The V gene lost 5 bases and the J gene lost 1 base, with 12 bases spanning the gap. CDR3 sequence reads: CAWAYQASYEQYF. The CDR3 coding sequence is TGTGCCTGGGCATATCAGGCATCCTACGAGCAGTACTTC. Full variable domain (remainder filled in from reference TRBV30 and TRBJ2-7): SQTIHQWPATLVQPVGSPLSLECTVEGTSNPNLYWYRQAAGRGLQLLFYSVGIGQISSEVPQNLSASRPQDRQFILSSKKLLLSDSGFYLCAWAYQASYEQYFGPGTRLTVT.

This rearrangement joins TRBV19 to TRBJ1-3; D gene unclear. Trimming shortened V by 3 bases and J by 0 bases, and 12 bases separated the two germline ends. The CDR3 length is 16 residues. Germline V gene lookup returns CDR1 LNHDA and CDR2 SQIVND (reference sequence). The CDR3 DNA reads as TGTGCCAGTAGTATGGGTGAGGGCCCCTCTGGAAACACCATATATTTT. As protein: CASSMGEGPSGNTIYF.

The chain carries TRBV19 and TRBJ1-2, with TRBD1 matching over 8 bases. The CDR3 contains 15 residues. CDR1 is LNHDA, CDR2 SQIVND, per germline (reference sequence). Unmatched junction bases numbered 15, after V lost 9 bases and J lost 6 bases. CDR3 region: CASLPGQGSPNGYTF. The CDR3 nucleotides are TGTGCCAGCCTTCCAGGACAGGGATCGCCTAATGGCTACACCTTC.

The table lists this clone with a few counts. J is TRBJ2-1 and V is TRBV7-3; 7 bases line up with TRBD2. The germline V gene encodes CDR1 SGHTA and CDR2 FQGTGA. This CDR3 region has 14 residues. V was pared by 8 bases and J by 6 bases, with 10 bases of the junction left unmatched. CDR3 loop: CASSYGASGNEQFF. The CDR3 DNA is TGTGCCAGCTCGTACGGGGCTAGCGGCAATGAGCAGTTCTTC.